Following are 32 T cell receptor beta chains from one sample sequenced in a study of T cell changes during pregnancy in multiple sclerosis. The assay was immunoSEQ multiplex PCR, and TCRdb's table has in-frame clones only and misses some. The data hold approximately 50,000 clones, with 80% to 95% observed a single time. The sequences come from CD4+ T cells from peripheral blood mononuclear cells, collected after pregnancy. The receptor set was obtained from a female donor with multiple sclerosis, enrolled in a pregnancy study.

J is TRBJ1-4 and V is TRBV7-8, with a possible D match to TRBD1 (6 bases). V gave up 1 base and J gave up 8 bases, with 14 bases separating them. This CDR3 is built from 15 residues. Germline CDR1 reads SGHVS; CDR2 reads FQNEAQ. The CDR3: CASSLEGGFNEKLFF. For the CDR3, the DNA is TGTGCCAGCAGCTTAGAGGGGGGGTTTAACGAAAAACTGTTTTTT.

The rearrangement joins TRBV28 to TRBJ2-7; 7 bases are a match to TRBD1. Losses at the gene ends were 3 bases for V and 2 bases for J; bases not matched to a gene: 7. This CDR3 region has 15 residues. In germline, CDR1 is MDHEN, CDR2 SYDVKM. CDR3 region: CASSFDSTGAYEQYF. The CDR3 DNA is TGTGCCAGCAGTTTCGATAGTACAGGGGCCTACGAGCAGTACTTC.

This clone was counted a single time. V is TRBV2 and J is TRBJ1-2; TRBD1 agrees at 7 bases. Looked up from germline, CDR1 is SNHLY and CDR2 is FYNNEI. The CDR3 is made up of 13 amino acids. V gave up 6 bases and J gave up 8 bases; unmatched junction bases: 9. The CDR3, as DNA: TGTGCCAGCAGGCCCGGGACAGAGCGGGGCTACACCTTC. It encodes CASRPGTERGYTF.

The genes are TRBV29-1 and TRBJ1-4; no firm D call. V was trimmed by 5 bases and J by 5 bases, leaving 15 bases between them. This CDR3 contains 14 residues. Germline V gene data show CDR1 as SQVTM and CDR2 as ANQGSEA. The CDR3 here is CSVRKGSENEKLFF. The CDR3 DNA follows: TGCAGCGTTAGGAAAGGTAGCGAGAATGAAAAACTGTTTTTT.

The chain has TRBV4-1 and TRBJ2-1, with TRBD1 matching over 10 bases. V lost 1 base and J lost 6; bases outside the gene matches: 12. This CDR3 is built from 18 residues. Germline loops: CDR1 MGHRA, CDR2 YSYEKL. This CDR3 is CASSQGHADRGESNEQFF. CDR3 coding DNA: TGCGCCAGCAGCCAAGGGCATGCGGACAGGGGGGAATCCAATGAGCAGTTCTTC.

V and J are TRBV5-6 and TRBJ2-7; 9 positions agree with TRBD1. The CDR3 spans 15 residues. CDR1 and CDR2 from the germline V gene are SGHDT and YYEEEE. Unmatched junction bases numbered 5, after V lost 0 bases and J lost 4 bases. CDR3 protein: CASSLVGQGRYEQYF. The CDR3 DNA reads TGTGCCAGCAGCTTGGTGGGACAGGGAAGGTACGAGCAGTACTTC.

The J gene is TRBJ2-3, the V gene TRBV19; 9 bases agree with TRBD2. Germline assignment: CDR1 LNHDA and CDR2 SQIVND (reference sequence). CDR3 length equals 14 residues. The V gene end was trimmed by 3 bases and the J gene end by 6 bases; junction bases not matched to a gene: 4. CDR3 region: CASSISGSSDTQYF. Written as DNA, the CDR3 is TGTGCCAGTAGTATTAGCGGGAGCTCGGATACGCAGTATTTT.

The chain links TRBV10-1 to TRBJ2-7, with TRBD2 matching over 10 bases. Losses at the gene ends were 11 bases for V and 3 bases for J; bases not matched to a gene: 22. The germline V gene has CDR1 WNHNN and CDR2 SYGVQD (reference sequence). This CDR3 is built from 18 residues. This CDR3 is CAGLTLRLAGASNYEQYF. The CDR3 coding sequence is TGCGCCGGGTTAACACTCCGCCTAGCGGGAGCGAGTAACTACGAGCAGTACTTC.

The V and J genes are TRBV4-3 and TRBJ2-1, with TRBD1 matching over 8 bases. The CDR3 totals 16 residues. Germline V gene sequence: CDR1 LGHNA, CDR2 YSLEER. J gave up 7 bases and V 1 base, and 9 bases lay outside the gene matches. CDR3 bases: TGCGCCAGCAGCCAAGTAAGCGGACAGGGTGCGAATGAGCAGTTCTTC. It is translated as CASSQVSGQGANEQFF.

This rearrangement joins TRBV6-4 to TRBJ2-1, with 11 bases fitting TRBD2. Germline V gene sequence: CDR1 MRHNA, CDR2 SNTAGT. V trimming: 3 bases; J trimming: 3 bases; junction bases outside the gene matches: 7. The CDR3 totals 17 residues. The CDR3 sequence is CASSEQPGLAVYNEQFF. CDR3 coding DNA: TGTGCCAGCAGTGAACAACCGGGACTAGCGGTCTACAATGAGCAGTTCTTC.

The chain uses TRBV29-1 and TRBJ1-4, with 9 bases aligning to TRBD1. The V gene's germline CDR1 is SQVTM and CDR2 ANQGSEA. The CDR3 sequence is 13 residues long. V shed 5 bases, J shed 8 bases, and the junction held 6 bases outside the gene matches. CDR3 residues: CSVQQGAGEKLFF. For the CDR3, the DNA is TGCAGCGTTCAACAGGGGGCCGGCGAAAAACTGTTTTTT. The full variable domain, in which reference TRBV29-1 and TRBJ1-4 provide the parts outside the CDR3, is SAVISQKPSRDICQRGTSLTIQCQVDSQVTMMFWYRQQPGQSLTLIATANQGSEATYESGFVIDKFPISRPNLTFSTLTVSNMSPEDSSIYLCSVQQGAGEKLFFGSGTQLSVL.

V and J are TRBV19 and TRBJ1-2; perhaps TRBD1 as D (5 bases). This CDR3 contains 14 residues. V was pared by 1 base and J by 2 bases, with 8 bases between. In germline, CDR1 is LNHDA, CDR2 SQIVND (reference sequence). The CDR3 protein is CASSIVGGNYGYTF. In nucleotides, the CDR3 is TGTGCCAGTAGTATAGTCGGGGGGAACTATGGCTACACCTTC.

The V gene is TRBV6-6, the J gene TRBJ2-2; 7 bases are a match to TRBD1. Germline V CDR1 and CDR2: MNHNY, SVGAGI (reference sequence). V was clipped by 6 bases and J by 2 bases; unmatched bases: 6. This CDR3 has 15 residues. The CDR3, as DNA: TGTGCCAGCAGCCGGGGACAGAGAAACACCGGGGAGCTGTTTTTT. It is translated as CASSRGQRNTGELFF.

This chain connects TRBV28 to TRBJ1-1; TRBD1 matches at 7 bases. The CDR3 length is 15 residues. Germline-derived CDR1 and CDR2 are MDHEN and SYDVKM. V was clipped by 5 bases and J by 5 bases; unmatched bases: 11. The CDR3 nucleotides are TGTGCCAGCAGTCCAAGGGGACAGAAAGAAACTGAAGCTTTCTTT. This encodes CASSPRGQKETEAFF. Filled out from reference TRBV28 and TRBJ1-1, the complete variable domain reads DVKVTQSSRYLVKRTGEKVFLECVQDMDHENMFWYRQDPGLGLRLIYFSYDVKMKEKGDIPEGYSVSREKKERFSLILESASTNQTSMYLCASSPRGQKETEAFFGQGTRLTVV.

This clone was seen only a few times. V usage is TRBV7-8 and J usage is TRBJ2-5, with a weak D call TRBD2 (7 bases). The CDR3 runs 18 residues. V lost 2 bases and J 1 base, leaving 20 bases between the germline ends. The germline V gene has CDR1 SGHVS and CDR2 FQNEAQ. The DNA of the CDR3 is TGTGCCAGCAGCTTAATCGGAAGGGGGAGGGAATTCCAAGAGACCCAGTACTTC. It specifies CASSLIGRGREFQETQYF. Filled out from reference TRBV7-8 and TRBJ2-5, the complete variable domain reads GAGVSQSPRYKVAKRGQDVALRCDPISGHVSLFWYQQALGQGPEFLTYFQNEAQLDKSGLPSDRFFAERPEGSVSTLKIQRTQQEDSAVYLCASSLIGRGREFQETQYFGPGTRLLVL.

The rearrangement uses TRBV2 and TRBJ2-1; possibly TRBD1 for D (6 bases). V was trimmed by 6 bases and J by 7 bases, leaving 10 bases between them. The germline CDR1 and CDR2 sequences are SNHLY and FYNNEI. The CDR3 totals 12 residues. The CDR3 bases are TGTGCCAGCAGCGCGGACAGAAATGAGCAGTTCTTC. Residues: CASSADRNEQFF.

The chain is built from TRBV28 and TRBJ1-2, with TRBD1 matching over 9 bases. The ends lost 6 bases at V and 4 bases at J; junction bases unmatched: 9. This CDR3 has 15 residues. Germline V CDR1 and CDR2: MDHEN, SYDVKM. In DNA, the CDR3 is TGTGCCAGCAGGCCGGGGGACAGGGACTTCTATGGCTACACCTTC. Residues: CASRPGDRDFYGYTF.

The chain couples TRBV5-1 to TRBJ2-7, with 7 bases fitting TRBD1. Germline CDR1 is SGHRS and CDR2 is YFSETQ. This CDR3 is 14 amino acids long. The trim removed 4 bases at V and 4 bases at J, leaving 8 bases unmatched. The CDR3 region has the DNA TGCGCCAGCAGCCTCCGGGACAGAGAATACGAGCAGTACTTC. It codes for CASSLRDREYEQYF.

The J gene is TRBJ2-5, the V gene TRBV4-2; the D is unclear. The CDR3 contains 13 residues. Looked up from germline, CDR1 is LGHNA and CDR2 is YNFKEQ. V was clipped by 2 bases and J by 7 bases, with 11 bases between them. CDR3 region: CASSQHRPGTQYF. The CDR3 bases are TGTGCCAGCAGCCAACACCGCCCGGGGACCCAGTACTTC.

This clone was seen a single time. CDR3: CASSLEPVLAGATGELFF. As DNA, the CDR3 is TGTGCCAGTTCCCTGGAACCGGTTCTAGCGGGAGCCACCGGGGAGCTGTTTTTT. The rearrangement uses TRBV9 and TRBJ2-2, with 10 bases matching TRBD2. V shed 8 bases and J 4 bases; nucleotides not matched to a gene: 17. Germline CDR1 SGDLS, CDR2 YYNGEE. This CDR3 region has 18 residues.

This chain connects TRBV5-4 to TRBJ2-1, with 7 bases aligning to TRBD2. The ends lost 4 bases at V and 5 bases at J; junction bases unmatched: 12. From germline, CDR1 is SGHNT and CDR2 YYREEE (reference sequence). This CDR3 spans 16 amino acids. The CDR3 region is CASSLGRGRPDNEQFF. The CDR3 DNA reads TGTGCCAGCAGCCTGGGGAGGGGACGGCCGGACAATGAGCAGTTCTTC.

This chain's CDR3 is CASSNGMGSNQPQHF. The CDR3 DNA reads TGTGCCAGCAGTAACGGGATGGGAAGCAATCAGCCCCAGCATTTT. V gene TRBV7-9 combines with J gene TRBJ1-5; D unresolved. Germline CDR1 and CDR2: SEHNR and FQNEAQ (reference sequence). The CDR3 has 15 amino acids. V was shortened by 6 bases and J by 1 base, with 13 bases between the two germline ends.

As to this clone: Its ends do not fully match the called genes, so a read error is possible. The chain carries TRBV11-3 and TRBJ2-7; 9 nucleotides match TRBD1. Germline V gene sequence: CDR1 SGHNT, CDR2 YENEEA. This CDR3 region has 13 residues. DNA of the CDR3: TGTGCCAGCAGCTTAGATATCGGACAGGGGCAGTCATTC. Translation: CASSLDIGQGQSF.

This clone was recorded a few times. This chain uses TRBV19 with TRBJ2-5, with 12 bases aligning to TRBD2. V gave up 4 bases and J gave up 5 bases; unmatched junction bases: 8. Germline V gene lookup returns CDR1 LNHDA and CDR2 SQIVND (reference sequence). This CDR3 has 16 residues. The CDR3 here is CASSTSGRARGETQYF. Written as DNA, the CDR3 is TGTGCCAGTAGTACTAGCGGGAGGGCCCGAGGGGAGACCCAGTACTTC.

This clone has only a few counts. The V call is TRBV21-1, the J call TRBJ1-2; the table gives TRBD1 as D, unverified against the DNA. TRBV21-1 counts as a pseudogene. This CDR3 spans 11 amino acids. The CDR3 here is CANLPTRYYTF. The CDR3 DNA reads as TGTGCCAACCTACCGACAAGATACTACACCTTC.

The V call is TRBV30, the J call TRBJ2-7; perhaps TRBD2 as D (5 bases). CDR3 size: 15 residues. Per the germline V gene, CDR1 is GTSNPN and CDR2 is SVGIG (reference sequence). V lost 1 base, J lost 4 bases, and 17 bases lay in between. The CDR3 reads CAWSGPDSRGYEQYF. CDR3 coding DNA: TGTGCCTGGAGTGGCCCGGATAGCCGGGGATACGAGCAGTACTTC.

The chain couples TRBV7-2 to TRBJ1-5; the match to TRBD1 covers 7 bases. The V gene end was trimmed by 2 bases and the J gene end by 2 bases; junction bases not matched to a gene: 15. The length of the CDR3 is 19 residues. Germline V gives CDR1 SGHTA, CDR2 FQGNSA. CDR3 residues: CASSLSRGQTQVGNQPQHF. The CDR3 coding sequence is TGTGCCAGCAGCTTAAGTAGGGGACAGACACAGGTGGGCAATCAGCCCCAGCATTTT.

The chain carries TRBV28 and TRBJ1-2; TRBD1 matches at 8 bases. The germline V gene has CDR1 MDHEN and CDR2 SYDVKM. The CDR3 loop spans 15 amino acids. The J segment lost 1 base and the V segment lost 7 bases, leaving 8 bases of the junction unmatched. CDR3 loop: CASIPGQALNYGYTF. DNA of the CDR3: TGTGCCAGCATTCCGGGACAGGCACTTAACTATGGCTACACCTTC.

This clone showed up just once. The chain recombines TRBV27 with TRBJ2-6; D is possibly TRBD2 (5 bases). Germline values: CDR1 MNHEY, CDR2 SMNVEV (reference sequence). The CDR3 runs to 17 residues. With 0 bases removed from V and 0 bases from J, the gap between germline ends came to 9 bases. The CDR3 spells CASSLSLARSGANVLTF. DNA of the CDR3: TGTGCCAGCAGTTTATCCCTAGCCCGCTCTGGGGCCAACGTCCTGACTTTC.

This rearrangement joins TRBV7-9 to TRBJ2-2; 7 bases map to TRBD1. Germline loops: CDR1 SEHNR, CDR2 FQNEAQ (reference sequence). CDR3 length: 15 residues. Unmatched junction bases numbered 6, after V lost 2 bases and J lost 6 bases. CDR3 sequence: CASSLKGALAGELFF. CDR3 nucleotide sequence: TGTGCCAGCAGCTTAAAGGGGGCGCTGGCCGGGGAGCTGTTTTTT.

This chain connects TRBV2 to TRBJ2-2; TRBD2 agrees at 10 bases. From germline, CDR1 is SNHLY and CDR2 FYNNEI. The CDR3 contains 16 residues. V gave up 3 bases and J gave up 5 bases; unmatched junction bases: 6. This CDR3 is CASSEGLAGVTGELFF. CDR3 nucleotides: TGTGCCAGCAGTGAGGGTCTAGCGGGAGTAACCGGGGAGCTGTTTTTT.

The chain employs TRBV28 and TRBJ1-5, with 8 positions matching TRBD1. Germline V gene data show CDR1 as MDHEN and CDR2 as SYDVKM. The V and J ends lost 1 base and 6 bases, in that order; junction bases with no gene match: 5. The CDR3 consists of 15 residues. CDR3 nucleotides: TGTGCCAGCAGTTTATACGGCAGGGGGCTTCAGCCCCAGCATTTT. This translates into CASSLYGRGLQPQHF.